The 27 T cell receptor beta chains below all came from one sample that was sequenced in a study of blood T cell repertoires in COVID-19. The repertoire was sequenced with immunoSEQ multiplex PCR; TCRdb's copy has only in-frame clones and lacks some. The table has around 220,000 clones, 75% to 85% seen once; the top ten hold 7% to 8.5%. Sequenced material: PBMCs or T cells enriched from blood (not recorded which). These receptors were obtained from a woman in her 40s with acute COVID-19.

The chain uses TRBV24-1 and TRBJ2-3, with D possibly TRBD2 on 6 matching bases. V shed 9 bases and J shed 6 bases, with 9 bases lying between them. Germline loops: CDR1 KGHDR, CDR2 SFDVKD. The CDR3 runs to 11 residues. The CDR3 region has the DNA TGTGCCACCGCAAGCGGGGATACGCAGTATTTT. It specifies CATASGDTQYF.

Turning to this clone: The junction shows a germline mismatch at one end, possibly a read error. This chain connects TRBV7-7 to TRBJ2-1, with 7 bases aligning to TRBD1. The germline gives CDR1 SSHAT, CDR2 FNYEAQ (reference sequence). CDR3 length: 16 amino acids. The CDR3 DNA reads TGTGCTAGCAGCTCGGGACAGACCGTCTCCTACAATGAGCAGTTCTTC. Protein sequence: CASSSGQTVSYNEQFF. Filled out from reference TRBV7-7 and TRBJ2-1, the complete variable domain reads GAGVSQSPRYKVTKRGQDVTLRCDPISSHATLYWYQQALGQGPEFLTYFNYEAQPDKSGLPSDRFSAERPEGSISTLTIQRTEQRDSAMYRCASSSGQTVSYNEQFFGPGTRLTVL.

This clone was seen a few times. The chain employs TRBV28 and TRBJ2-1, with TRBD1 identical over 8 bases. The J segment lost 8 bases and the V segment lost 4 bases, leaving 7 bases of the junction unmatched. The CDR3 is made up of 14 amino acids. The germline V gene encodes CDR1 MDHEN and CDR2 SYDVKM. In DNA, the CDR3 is TGTGCCAGCAGTTATCCACAGGGGGAGGATGAGCAGTTCTTC. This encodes CASSYPQGEDEQFF.

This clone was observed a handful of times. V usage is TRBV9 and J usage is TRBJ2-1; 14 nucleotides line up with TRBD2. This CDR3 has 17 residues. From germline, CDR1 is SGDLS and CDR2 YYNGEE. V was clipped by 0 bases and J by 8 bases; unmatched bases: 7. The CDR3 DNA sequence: TGTGCCAGCAGCGTAGTAGGGCGACTAGCGGGGGGGGATGAGCAGTTCTTC. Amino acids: CASSVVGRLAGGDEQFF.

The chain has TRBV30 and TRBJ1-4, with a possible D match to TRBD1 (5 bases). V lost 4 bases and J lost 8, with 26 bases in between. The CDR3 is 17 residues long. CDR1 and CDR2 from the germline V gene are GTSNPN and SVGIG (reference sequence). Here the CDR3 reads CAWTLGGMRYNREKLFF. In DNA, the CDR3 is TGTGCCTGGACCCTCGGGGGGATGAGGTATAATCGAGAAAAACTGTTTTTT.

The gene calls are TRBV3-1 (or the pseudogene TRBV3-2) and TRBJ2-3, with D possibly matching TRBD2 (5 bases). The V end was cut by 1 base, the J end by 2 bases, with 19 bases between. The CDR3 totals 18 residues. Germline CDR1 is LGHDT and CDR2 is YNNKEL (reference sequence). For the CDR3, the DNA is TGTGCCAGCAGCCAAGTGGGTCAGAGGGAGTCGTACACAGATACGCAGTATTTT. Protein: CASSQVGQRESYTDTQYF.

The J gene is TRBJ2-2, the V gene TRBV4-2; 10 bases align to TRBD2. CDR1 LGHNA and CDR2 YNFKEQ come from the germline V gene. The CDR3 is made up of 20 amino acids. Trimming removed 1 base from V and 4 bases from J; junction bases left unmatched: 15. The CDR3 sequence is CASSQVLGSGGLRGTGELFF. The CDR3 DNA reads TGTGCCAGCAGCCAAGTTCTCGGTAGCGGGGGGCTTAGAGGCACCGGGGAGCTGTTTTTT.

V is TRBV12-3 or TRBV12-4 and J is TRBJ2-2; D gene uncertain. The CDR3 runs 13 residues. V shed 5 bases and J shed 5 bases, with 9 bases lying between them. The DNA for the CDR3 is TGTGCCAGCAGTCCCGATCGGACCGGGGAGCTGTTTTTT. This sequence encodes CASSPDRTGELFF.

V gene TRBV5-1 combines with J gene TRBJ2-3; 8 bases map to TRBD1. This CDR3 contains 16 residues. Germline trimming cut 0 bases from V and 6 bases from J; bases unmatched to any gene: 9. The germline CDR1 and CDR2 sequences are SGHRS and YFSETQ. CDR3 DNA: TGCGCCAGCAGCTTGGTGGGGGCGGCAGGGGGCGATACGCAGTATTTT. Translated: CASSLVGAAGGDTQYF.

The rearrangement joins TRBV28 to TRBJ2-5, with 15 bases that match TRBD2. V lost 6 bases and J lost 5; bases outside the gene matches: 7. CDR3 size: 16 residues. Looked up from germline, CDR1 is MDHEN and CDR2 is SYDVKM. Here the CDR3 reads CASSSGTSGGWETQYF. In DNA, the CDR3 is TGTGCCAGCAGCTCCGGGACTAGCGGGGGGTGGGAGACCCAGTACTTC.

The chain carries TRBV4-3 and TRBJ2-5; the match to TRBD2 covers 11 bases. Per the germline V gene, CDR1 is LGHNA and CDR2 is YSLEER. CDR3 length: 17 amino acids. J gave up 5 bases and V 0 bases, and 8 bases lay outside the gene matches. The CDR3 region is CASSQDRVAGGGETQYF. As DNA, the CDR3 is TGCGCCAGCAGCCAAGATCGAGTAGCGGGAGGGGGTGAGACCCAGTACTTC.

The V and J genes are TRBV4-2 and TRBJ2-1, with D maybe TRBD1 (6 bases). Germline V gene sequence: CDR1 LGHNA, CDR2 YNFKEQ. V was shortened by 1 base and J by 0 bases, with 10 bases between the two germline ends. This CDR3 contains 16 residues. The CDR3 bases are TGTGCCAGCAGCCAAGTGGGACACAGCTCCTACAATGAGCAGTTCTTC. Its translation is CASSQVGHSSYNEQFF.

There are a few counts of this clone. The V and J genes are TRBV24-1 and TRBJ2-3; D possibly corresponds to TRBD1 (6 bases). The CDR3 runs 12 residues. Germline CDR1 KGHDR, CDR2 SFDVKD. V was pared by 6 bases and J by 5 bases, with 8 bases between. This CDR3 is CATSLQGDTQYF. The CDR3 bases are TGTGCCACCAGTCTACAGGGAGATACGCAGTATTTT.

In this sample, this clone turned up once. CDR3 nucleotides: TGCAGCGCGACCCCCCAGGCGGGGGTCGGCGAGCAGTACTTC. This encodes CSATPQAGVGEQYF. The rearrangement links TRBV29-1 to TRBJ2-7; TRBD2 agrees at 7 bases. Looked up from germline, CDR1 is SQVTM and CDR2 is ANQGSEA. The CDR3 is made up of 14 amino acids. V shed 7 bases, J shed 6 bases, and the junction held 15 bases outside the gene matches.

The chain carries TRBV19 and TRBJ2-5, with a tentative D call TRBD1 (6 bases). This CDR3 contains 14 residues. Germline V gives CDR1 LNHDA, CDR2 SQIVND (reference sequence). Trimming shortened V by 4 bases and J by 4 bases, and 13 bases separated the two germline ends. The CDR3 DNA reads TGTGCCAGTAGTACCACAGGGATCGTAGAGACCCAGTACTTC. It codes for CASSTTGIVETQYF.

CDR3 nucleotides: TGTGCCATCAGTGAAGAGGGGAGGGCTTGGAACAATGAGCAGTTCTTC. Translated, it gives CAISEEGRAWNNEQFF. The V call is TRBV10-3, the J call TRBJ2-1, with TRBD2 identical over 7 bases. Per germline, CDR1 ENHRY and CDR2 SYGVKD. The CDR3 length is 16 residues. V shed 3 bases and J 5 bases; nucleotides not matched to a gene: 10.

CDR3 DNA sequence: TGTGCCAGCAGCTTAGGGACAGGTGTAGCCAAAAACATTCAGTACTTC. Translating it yields CASSLGTGVAKNIQYF. J is TRBJ2-4 and V is TRBV7-2; TRBD1 aligns across 7 bases. CDR3 length equals 16 residues. With 1 base clipped from V and 0 bases from J, the junction kept 3 bases outside the gene matches. The germline CDR1 and CDR2 sequences are SGHTA and FQGNSA.

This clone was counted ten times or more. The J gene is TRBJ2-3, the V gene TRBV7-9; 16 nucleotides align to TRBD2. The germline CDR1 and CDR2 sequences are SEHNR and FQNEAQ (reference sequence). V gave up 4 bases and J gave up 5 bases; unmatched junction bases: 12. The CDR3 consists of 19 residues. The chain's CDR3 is CASSSNPGTSGGARDTQYF. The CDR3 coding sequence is TGTGCCAGCAGCTCCAACCCCGGGACTAGCGGGGGGGCCCGAGATACGCAGTATTTT. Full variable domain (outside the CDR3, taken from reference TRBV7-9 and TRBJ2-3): DTGVSQNPRHKITKRGQNVTFRCDPISEHNRLYWYRQTLGQGPEFLTYFQNEAQLEKSRLLSDRFSAERPKGSFSTLEIQRTEQGDSAMYLCASSSNPGTSGGARDTQYFGPGTRLTVL.

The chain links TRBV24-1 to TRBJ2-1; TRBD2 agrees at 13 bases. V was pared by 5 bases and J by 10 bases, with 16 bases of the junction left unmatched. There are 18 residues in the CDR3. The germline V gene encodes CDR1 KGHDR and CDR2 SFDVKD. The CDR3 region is CATSATVLAGGPSREQFF. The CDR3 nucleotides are TGTGCCACCAGTGCCACAGTACTAGCGGGAGGGCCATCACGGGAGCAGTTCTTC.

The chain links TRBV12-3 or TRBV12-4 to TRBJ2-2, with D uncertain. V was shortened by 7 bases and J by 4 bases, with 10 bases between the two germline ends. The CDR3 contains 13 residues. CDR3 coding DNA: TGTGCCAGCACCGTCCTTTCCACCGGGGAGCTGTTTTTT. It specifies CASTVLSTGELFF.

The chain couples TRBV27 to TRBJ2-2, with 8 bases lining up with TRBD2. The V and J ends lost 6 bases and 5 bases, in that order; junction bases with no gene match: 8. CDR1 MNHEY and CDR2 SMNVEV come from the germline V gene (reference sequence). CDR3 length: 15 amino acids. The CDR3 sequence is CASRDGRVATGELFF. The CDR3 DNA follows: TGTGCCAGCAGAGACGGGAGGGTAGCTACCGGGGAGCTGTTTTTT.

CDR3 DNA: TGCGCCAGCAGCTTTCGGACAGTTACAGGCTCTGGGGCCAACGTCCTGACTTTC. Protein product: CASSFRTVTGSGANVLTF. J is TRBJ2-6 and V is TRBV5-1; possible D gene TRBD1, 6 bases. This CDR3 has 18 residues. CDR1 and CDR2 from the germline V gene are SGHRS and YFSETQ. V was pared by 2 bases and J by 0 bases, with 15 bases between.

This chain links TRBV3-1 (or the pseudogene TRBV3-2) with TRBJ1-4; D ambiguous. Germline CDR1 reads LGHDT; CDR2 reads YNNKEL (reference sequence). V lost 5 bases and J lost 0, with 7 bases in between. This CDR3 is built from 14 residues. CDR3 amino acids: CASSIITTNEKLFF. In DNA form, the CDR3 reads TGTGCCAGCAGCATTATTACAACTAATGAAAAACTGTTTTTT.

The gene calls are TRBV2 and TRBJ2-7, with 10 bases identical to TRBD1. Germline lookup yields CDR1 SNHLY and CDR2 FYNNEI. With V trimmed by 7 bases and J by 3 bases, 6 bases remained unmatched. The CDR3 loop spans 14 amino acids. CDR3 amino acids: CASMRQGAGYEQYF. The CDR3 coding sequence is TGTGCCAGCATGAGACAGGGGGCAGGCTACGAGCAGTACTTC.

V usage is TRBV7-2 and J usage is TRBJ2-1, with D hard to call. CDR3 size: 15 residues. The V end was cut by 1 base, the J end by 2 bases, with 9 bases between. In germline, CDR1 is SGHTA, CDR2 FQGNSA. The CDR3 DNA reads TGTGCCAGCAGCTTAGGTCGGAGTCCCTACAATGAGCAGTTCTTC. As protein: CASSLGRSPYNEQFF.

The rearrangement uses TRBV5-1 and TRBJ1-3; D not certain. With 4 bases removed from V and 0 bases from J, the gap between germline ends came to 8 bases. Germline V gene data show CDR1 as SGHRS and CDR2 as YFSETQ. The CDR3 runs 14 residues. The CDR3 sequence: CASSGGFSGNTIYF. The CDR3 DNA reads TGCGCCAGCAGCGGAGGGTTCTCTGGAAACACCATATATTTT.

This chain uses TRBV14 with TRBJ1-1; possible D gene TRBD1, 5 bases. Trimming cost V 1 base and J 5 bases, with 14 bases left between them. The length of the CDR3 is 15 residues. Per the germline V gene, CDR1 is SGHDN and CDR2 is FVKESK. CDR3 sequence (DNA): TGTGCCAGCAGCCAAGTTGGGGGGATGAGGACTGAAGCTTTCTTT. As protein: CASSQVGGMRTEAFF.